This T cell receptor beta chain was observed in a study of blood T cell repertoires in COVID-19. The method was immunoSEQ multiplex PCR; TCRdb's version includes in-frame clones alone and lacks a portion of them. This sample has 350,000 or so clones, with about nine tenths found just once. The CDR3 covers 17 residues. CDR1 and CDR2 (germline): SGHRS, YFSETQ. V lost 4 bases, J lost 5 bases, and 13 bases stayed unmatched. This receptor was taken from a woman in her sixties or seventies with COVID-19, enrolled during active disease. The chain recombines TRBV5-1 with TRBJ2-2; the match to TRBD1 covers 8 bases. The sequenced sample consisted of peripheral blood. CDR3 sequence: CASSGLLAGGSTGELFF. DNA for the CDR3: TGCGCCAGCAGCGGTCTATTGGCAGGGGGCTCTACCGGGGAGCTGTTTTTT.